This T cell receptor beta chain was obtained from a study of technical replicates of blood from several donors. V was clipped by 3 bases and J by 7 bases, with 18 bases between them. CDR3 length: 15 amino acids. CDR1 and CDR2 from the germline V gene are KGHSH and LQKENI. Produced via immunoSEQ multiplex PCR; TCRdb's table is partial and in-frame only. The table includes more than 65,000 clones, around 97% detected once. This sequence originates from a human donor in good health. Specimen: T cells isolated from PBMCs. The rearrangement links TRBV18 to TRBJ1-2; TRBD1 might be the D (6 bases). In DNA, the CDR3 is TGTGCCAGCTCACCGCCCGTTCTAGGGGGTTCTGGCTACACCTTC. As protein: CASSPPVLGGSGYTF.